This is a list of T cell receptor beta chains from one sample in a study of blood T cells in healthy people across ages. TCRdb independently ran MiXCR on the 5' RACE reads; one entry per CDR3 protein. The repertoire consists of fewer than 900,000 distinct CDR3 sequences, with approximately 39% occurring once and the leading ten covering around a fifth. The sample taken for sequencing was blood. These receptors all come from a woman aged 55 to 70 in good health. Each CDR3 is given without its conserved first and last residue. D genes are given only for firm matches.

J,V,D,CDR3
TRBJ2-1,TRBV7-3,TRBD2,ASRPGTSGILGSSYNEQF
TRBJ2-6,TRBV6-6,-,ASSYTLGSGANVLT
TRBJ2-7,TRBV5-1,-,ASNLVATGPREQY
TRBJ2-7,TRBV20-1,-,SAQTDIYEQY
TRBJ2-1,TRBV6-5,-,ASSYGGGVGEQF
TRBJ2-1,TRBV9,TRBD2,ASSVSGGVYNEQF
TRBJ2-2,TRBV13,-,ASSPDWGGELF
TRBJ1-1,TRBV11-2,TRBD1,ASSHAGTGNTEAF
TRBJ2-3,TRBV4-2,-,ASSQPMGGDTQY
TRBJ2-7,TRBV12-3/TRBV12-4,-,ASSLVGGGQSLIYEQY
TRBJ2-3,TRBV29-1,-,SGEVWATGSTDTQY
TRBJ2-1,TRBV6-2/TRBV6-3,TRBD2,ASSYGLAGTVEQF
TRBJ2-1,TRBV7-8,-,ASSLTWNEQF
TRBJ1-2,TRBV18,-,ASSRQTAGGYGYT
TRBJ1-6,TRBV3-1,-,ASSQGKNSPLH
TRBJ2-1,TRBV9,TRBD2,ASSVPGLAGVHEQF
TRBJ1-2,TRBV28,-,ASSLPGANYGYT
TRBJ1-5,TRBV4-1,TRBD1,ASSAGQGFSNQPQH
-,TRBV14,TRBD2,ASSPYGTSGKTQY
TRBJ2-7,TRBV7-2,-,ASSVALPYEQY
TRBJ2-1,TRBV10-3,TRBD2,AISEGVLADYNEQF
TRBJ2-1,TRBV29-1,-,SVEDHLTGDNEQF
TRBJ1-4,TRBV28,-,ASSPEGATNEELF
TRBJ2-7,TRBV6-4,-,ASSDSSQDPYEQY
TRBJ2-3,TRBV20-1,-,SARVLDTQY
TRBJ2-1,TRBV3-1,TRBD2,ASSPTSGISNEQF
TRBJ1-1,TRBV2,-,ASSDQGQVNTEAF
TRBJ2-3,TRBV11-2,TRBD2,ASSLELAGGWSDTQY
TRBJ2-5,TRBV19,-,ASSIPLVSEQY
TRBJ1-5,TRBV7-8,TRBD1,ASSLTGGENQPQH
TRBJ2-1,TRBV9,-,ASSVDPPNRGEQF
TRBJ2-4,TRBV6-5,TRBD1,ASSYILGSGTGDTVAKNIQY
TRBJ2-7,TRBV25-1,TRBD1,ASGSGQGAGNEQY
TRBJ2-7,TRBV10-3,TRBD2,AIKEREGWEQY
TRBJ2-5,TRBV9,TRBD2,ASSVTGGSGGETQY
TRBJ2-5,TRBV29-1,-,SADLGRASQETQY
TRBJ1-2,TRBV2,-,ASSDPDSNYGYT